Each of the 18 T cell receptor beta chains below was sequenced from the same sample in a study of blood T cell repertoires in COVID-19. Only in-frame clones appear in the TCRdb table, and some are missing; sequencing was by immunoSEQ multiplex PCR. Found here are 200,000 to 250,000 clones, approximately 80% of them singletons; the top ten hold about 3.3%. Sequencing was carried out using PBMCs or T cells enriched from blood (not recorded which). These receptors came from a woman in her sixties who had recovered from COVID-19.

The chain carries TRBV6-5 and TRBJ1-2; no clear D gene. The CDR3 has 13 amino acids. Germline V gene sequence: CDR1 MNHEY, CDR2 SVGAGI. The V gene lost 2 bases and the J gene lost 8 bases, with 12 bases spanning the gap. The CDR3 protein is CASSYNREGGYTF. For the CDR3, the DNA is TGTGCCAGCAGTTACAACCGGGAAGGGGGCTACACCTTC.

The DNA of the CDR3 is TGTGCCAGTAGTACCGGCAGGGGCTTATACGAGCAGTACTTC. Its protein product is CASSTGRGLYEQYF. The V gene is TRBV19, the J gene TRBJ2-7, with TRBD1 as a possible D gene (6 bases). Germline lookup yields CDR1 LNHDA and CDR2 SQIVND (reference sequence). V was clipped by 4 bases and J by 4 bases, with 14 bases between them. This CDR3 comprises 14 residues.

This rearrangement joins TRBV4-1 to TRBJ2-3; 9 nucleotides align to TRBD1. The CDR3 has 16 residues. Germline trimming cut 1 base from V and 4 bases from J; bases unmatched to any gene: 6. CDR1 MGHRA and CDR2 YSYEKL come from the germline V gene. The CDR3 DNA follows: TGCGCCAGCAGCCAAGCTGGGGACAGGGTGGCAGATACGCAGTATTTT. This encodes CASSQAGDRVADTQYF.

This chain links TRBV4-3 with TRBJ1-1; D is possibly TRBD1 (5 bases). With 0 bases removed from V and 5 bases from J, the gap between germline ends came to 16 bases. The CDR3 has 16 residues. Germline V CDR1 and CDR2: LGHNA, YSLEER. DNA of the CDR3: TGCGCCAGCAGCCAAGATTTGGCAGGGCCTACGACTGAAGCTTTCTTT. It yields the protein CASSQDLAGPTTEAFF.

This clone was counted a few times. The gene calls are TRBV5-1 and TRBJ2-7; 9 bases map to TRBD1. Germline V gene sequence: CDR1 SGHRS, CDR2 YFSETQ. This CDR3 has 16 residues. V shed 4 bases, J shed 4 bases, and the junction held 12 bases outside the gene matches. CDR3 amino acids: CASSQRQGVKGYEQYF. For the CDR3, the DNA is TGCGCCAGCAGCCAAAGACAGGGGGTAAAAGGTTACGAGCAGTACTTC.

The rearrangement uses TRBV2 and TRBJ2-7, with no clear D. This CDR3 spans 12 amino acids. The germline V gene encodes CDR1 SNHLY and CDR2 FYNNEI. Trimming removed 4 bases at V and 6 bases at J, with 10 bases between. This CDR3 reads CASSATALEQYF. DNA of the CDR3: TGTGCCAGCAGTGCTACAGCCCTCGAGCAGTACTTC.

The chain has TRBV15 and TRBJ2-1; 7 bases fit TRBD1. The CDR3 extends over 14 amino acids. Germline V gene sequence: CDR1 LNHNV, CDR2 YYDKDF (reference sequence). Trimming removed 5 bases from V and 4 bases from J; junction bases left unmatched: 5. The CDR3 nucleotides read TGTGCCACCAGCCCGCGGACAGGTTACAATGAGCAGTTCTTC. Translation gives CATSPRTGYNEQFF.

A single count supports this clone. The CDR3 loop reads CASSRPGTEAFF. The CDR3 DNA is TGTGCCAGCAGCCGTCCCGGGACTGAAGCTTTCTTT. This sequence joins TRBV11-1 and TRBJ1-1; D is undetermined. Trimming stripped 5 bases from V and 5 bases from J, with 9 bases between. Per germline, CDR1 SGHAT and CDR2 FQDESV (reference sequence). The CDR3 spans 12 residues.

The chain couples TRBV6-6 to TRBJ2-7; TRBD2 matches at 7 bases. The length of the CDR3 is 14 residues. V was clipped by 6 bases and J by 3 bases; unmatched bases: 8. CDR1 and CDR2 (germline): MNHNY, SVGAGI (reference sequence). The CDR3 region is CASSQRGVVYEQYF. The CDR3 nucleotides are TGTGCCAGCAGCCAACGGGGGGTAGTCTACGAGCAGTACTTC.

V gene TRBV19 combines with J gene TRBJ2-7; 11 bases line up with TRBD1. This CDR3 comprises 13 residues. Germline V CDR1 and CDR2: LNHDA, SQIVND (reference sequence). V dropped 7 bases and J dropped 5; count of bases not matched to a gene: 4. The CDR3 region has the DNA TGTGCCAGTACAACGGACAGGGGGCACGAGCAGTACTTC. It specifies CASTTDRGHEQYF.

This clone showed up just a few times. This chain links TRBV27 with TRBJ1-6; D not certain. This CDR3 has 16 residues. Germline CDR1 reads MNHEY; CDR2 reads SMNVEV (reference sequence). The ends were cut back, 7 bases at V and 0 bases at J, with 13 bases in the middle. CDR3 in DNA: TGTGCCAGCAAAGTAGAGAGGAGCTCCTATAATTCACCCCTCCACTTT. It specifies CASKVERSSYNSPLHF.

The J gene is TRBJ1-1, the V gene TRBV29-1; unclear D gene. Trimming removed 0 bases from V and 0 bases from J, with 11 bases in between. This CDR3 is 15 amino acids long. Looked up from germline, CDR1 is SQVTM and CDR2 is ANQGSEA. The CDR3 here is CSVEDSGGVNTEAFF. The DNA of the CDR3 is TGCAGCGTTGAAGACAGCGGTGGTGTGAACACTGAAGCTTTCTTT.

This rearrangement joins TRBV21-1 to TRBJ1-6; TRBD1 was called by the table and not checked on the DNA. TRBV21-1 is a pseudogene segment. This CDR3 has 15 residues. The CDR3 reads CASSKEGTPNSPLHF. CDR3 coding DNA: TGTGCCAGCAGCAAAGAAGGGACACCTAATTCACCCCTCCACTTT.

V and J are TRBV12-3 or TRBV12-4 and TRBJ1-2; 9 bases match TRBD1. Trimming removed 6 bases from V and 8 bases from J; junction bases left unmatched: 7. This CDR3 spans 13 amino acids. CDR3 in DNA: TGTGCCAGCAGCACCGGGACAGGGAGAGGCTACACCTTC. It yields the protein CASSTGTGRGYTF.

The rearrangement joins TRBV4-3 to TRBJ2-2, with D possibly matching TRBD2 (5 bases). The CDR3 is made up of 14 amino acids. Germline CDR1 and CDR2: LGHNA and YSLEER. V was shortened by 1 base and J by 8 bases, with 11 bases between the two germline ends. The CDR3 DNA sequence: TGCGCCAGCAGCCAAGCGGGAAACCCAGGGGAGCTGTTTTTT. Translated: CASSQAGNPGELFF.

The chain uses TRBV9 and TRBJ2-7; D uncertain. CDR1 is SGDLS and CDR2 is YYNGEE in the germline V gene. CDR3 size: 14 residues. Deletions cut 0 bases from V and 5 bases from J, with 12 bases between. DNA of the CDR3: TGTGCCAGCAGCGTAGCCCAGGAACCTCACGAGCAGTACTTC. It specifies CASSVAQEPHEQYF.

CDR3 bases: TGTGCCAGCAGCGTAGAGGGGCAGGCCCCTCCGTTGGATACGCAGTATTTT. This encodes CASSVEGQAPPLDTQYF. The J gene is TRBJ2-3, the V gene TRBV9; D might be TRBD1 (5 bases). The CDR3 extends over 17 amino acids. Germline V gene lookup returns CDR1 SGDLS and CDR2 YYNGEE. The V end was cut by 0 bases, the J end by 6 bases, with 20 bases between.

A few counts support this clone. The V and J genes are TRBV5-8 and TRBJ1-5; D is uncertain. Germline V CDR1 and CDR2: SGHTS, YDEGEE. The CDR3 totals 13 residues. V was cut by 0 bases and J by 5 bases, with 6 bases left in between. CDR3: CASSLVHDQPQHF. CDR3 DNA sequence: TGTGCCAGCAGCTTGGTCCATGATCAGCCCCAGCATTTT.